Below are 11 T cell receptor beta chains sequenced from a single sample in a study of cytomegalovirus exposure and HLA in healthy donors. The PCR employed 60 Vbeta primers together with 13 Jbeta primers. Sequenced by immunoSEQ multiplex PCR; TCRdb stores in-frame clones only, minus some. Of around 150,000 clones detected, more than 70% appear once; the ten largest clones hold roughly 5%. The sample comprised PBMCs. The receptors here all came from a male donor in good health and CMV-seronegative.

The V gene is TRBV28, the J gene TRBJ2-7; a possible D gene is TRBD1 (5 bases). Germline CDR1 and CDR2: MDHEN and SYDVKM. The CDR3 runs 15 residues. V was pared by 4 bases and J by 5 bases, with 18 bases between. CDR3 residues: CASSSPADRRDEQYF. The CDR3 DNA reads as TGTGCCAGCAGTTCCCCGGCTGACAGACGGGACGAGCAGTACTTC.

V and J are TRBV7-9 and TRBJ1-6; no clear D gene. Trimming shortened V by 5 bases and J by 7 bases, and 9 bases separated the two germline ends. The CDR3 totals 13 residues. Germline values: CDR1 SEHNR, CDR2 FQNEAQ (reference sequence). The DNA of the CDR3 is TGTGCCAGCAGCCAGACAAAGAATTCACCCCTCCACTTT. Its translation is CASSQTKNSPLHF.

The genes are TRBV6-5 and TRBJ1-5; D is uncertain. V was cut by 6 bases and J by 8 bases, with 14 bases left in between. The germline V gene encodes CDR1 MNHEY and CDR2 SVGAGI. CDR3 length: 13 residues. The CDR3 is CASRPDGVEPQHF. CDR3 bases: TGTGCCAGCAGACCCGACGGGGTTGAGCCCCAGCATTTT.

The rearrangement links TRBV19 to TRBJ1-6, with 8 bases lining up with TRBD1. Germline V CDR1 and CDR2: LNHDA, SQIVND (reference sequence). V trimming: 4 bases; J trimming: 10 bases; junction bases outside the gene matches: 3. This CDR3 has 13 amino acids. The CDR3 DNA is TGTGCCAGTAGTACAGGGGGCGCGTCACCCCTCCACTTT. Its translation: CASSTGGASPLHF.

This sequence joins TRBV11-2 and TRBJ2-5; 9 bases match TRBD1. V gave up 5 bases and J gave up 5 bases; unmatched junction bases: 9. The CDR3 spans 15 residues. Germline values: CDR1 SGHAT, CDR2 FQNNGV. The CDR3 coding sequence is TGTGCCAGCAGCCCCGGGACAGGGATGAGGGAGACCCAGTACTTC. Protein sequence: CASSPGTGMRETQYF.

The chain has TRBV7-9 and TRBJ2-5, with D tentatively TRBD2 (5 bases). Germline V gene data show CDR1 as SEHNR and CDR2 as FQNEAQ (reference sequence). V gave up 6 bases and J gave up 5 bases, with 22 bases separating them. The CDR3 is 16 residues long. The CDR3 DNA sequence: TGTGCCAGCAGGCAGAGCGGATTGGGGAAGTTGGAGACCCAGTACTTC. Translating it yields CASRQSGLGKLETQYF.

This clone was seen more than once but under ten times. The rearrangement joins TRBV6-5 to TRBJ1-1; no firm D call. Germline CDR1 and CDR2: MNHEY and SVGAGI. The V end lost 2 bases, the J end lost 4 bases, and 5 bases lay between the germline ends. The CDR3 is 12 residues long. The CDR3 sequence: CASSYAGTEAFF. The CDR3, as DNA: TGTGCCAGCAGTTACGCCGGCACTGAAGCTTTCTTT.

Concerning this clone: At one end the junction does not follow the germline gene, possibly because of a read error. Other DNA sequences of this sample code for an identical CDR3. The rearrangement joins TRBV19 to TRBJ1-1; the match to TRBD1 covers 7 bases. Germline-derived CDR1 and CDR2 are LNHDA and SQIVND (reference sequence). The CDR3 runs 15 residues. DNA for the CDR3: TGTGCCAGTAGTATAGGGGGACAGAGGAACACTGAGGCTTTCTTT. Encoded protein: CASSIGGQRNTEAFF.

There are a few counts of this clone. In DNA, the CDR3 is TGTGCCAGTACCGGACAGTCCTTAGCCAAAAACATTCAGTACTTC. Residues: CASTGQSLAKNIQYF. The V and J genes are TRBV19 and TRBJ2-4; TRBD1 is a possible D gene (6 bases). The CDR3 is made up of 15 amino acids. Germline CDR1 LNHDA, CDR2 SQIVND (reference sequence). V lost 7 bases and J lost 0, with 13 bases in between.

The chain carries TRBV2 and TRBJ2-1, with 7 bases that match TRBD2. Trimming removed 7 bases from V and 3 bases from J; junction bases left unmatched: 6. The length of the CDR3 is 14 residues. Per germline, CDR1 SNHLY and CDR2 FYNNEI. The CDR3 sequence is CASMPSGHYNEQFF. The CDR3 coding sequence is TGTGCCAGCATGCCTAGCGGACACTACAATGAGCAGTTCTTC.

This clone appeared a single time. The chain carries TRBV9 and TRBJ1-3; D is unclear. The ends were cut back, 0 bases at V and 0 bases at J, with 7 bases in the middle. CDR3 length equals 15 residues. Germline V gene lookup returns CDR1 SGDLS and CDR2 YYNGEE. CDR3 in amino acids: CASSVGGGSGNTIYF. DNA for the CDR3: TGTGCCAGCAGCGTAGGAGGAGGCTCTGGAAACACCATATATTTT.